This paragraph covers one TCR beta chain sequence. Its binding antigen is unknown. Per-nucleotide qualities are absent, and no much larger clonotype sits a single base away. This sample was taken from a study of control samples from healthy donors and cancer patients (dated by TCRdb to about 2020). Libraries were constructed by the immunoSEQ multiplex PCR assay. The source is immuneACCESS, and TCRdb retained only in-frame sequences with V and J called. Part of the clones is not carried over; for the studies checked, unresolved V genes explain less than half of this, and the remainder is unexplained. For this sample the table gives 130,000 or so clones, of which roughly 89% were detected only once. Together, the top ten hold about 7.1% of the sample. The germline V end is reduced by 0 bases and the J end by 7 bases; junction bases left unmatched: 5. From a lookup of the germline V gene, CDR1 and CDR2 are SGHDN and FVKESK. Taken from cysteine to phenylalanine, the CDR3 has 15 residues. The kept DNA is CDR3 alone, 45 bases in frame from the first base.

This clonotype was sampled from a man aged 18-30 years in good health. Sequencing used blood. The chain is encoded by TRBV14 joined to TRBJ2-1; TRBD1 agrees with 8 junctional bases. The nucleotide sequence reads TGTGCCAGCAGCCAAGACAGGGGGCGGAGGAATGAGCAGTTCTTC. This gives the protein CASSQDRGRRNEQFF.